Listed here is a single T cell receptor beta chain. The target antigen is unknown. These data belong to a study of radiotherapy plus CTLA-4 blockade in lung cancer. Study-wide background: Disease control was present in roughly 29% of patients, and objective responses in roughly 17%.

TCRdb keeps only in-frame clones here, not all; method: immunoSEQ multiplex PCR. In the table there are around 80,000 clones, 60% to 85% of which are singletons. General observations from the study: According to reports, early shifts in blood T cell clones, alongside interferon-beta, forecast response most accurately. Blood-borne expansion of tumor-derived TCR clones followed radiotherapy plus ipilimumab.

Focal radiation was given together with CTLA-4 blockade (ipilimumab) to patients with chemo-refractory metastatic non-small-cell lung cancer. The material was peripheral blood, obtained from a patient treated with radiotherapy plus ipilimumab. This receptor was taken from a human donor with non-small cell lung cancer whose response to radiotherapy plus ipilimumab could not be evaluated. Some clones in this sample may be carry-over from other donors' samples.

The CDR3 loop reads CASSSTSGAGSTGELFF. The CDR3 region has the DNA TGCGCCAGCAGCTCTACTAGCGGGGCCGGGAGCACCGGGGAGCTGTTTTTT. The chain employs TRBV5-1 and TRBJ2-2; 10 positions match TRBD2. V dropped 3 bases and J dropped 4; count of bases not matched to a gene: 9. The CDR3 extends over 17 amino acids. Germline CDR1 is SGHRS and CDR2 is YFSETQ.